This T cell receptor beta chain was recorded in a study of post-analysis software for immune sequencing data. Study observations and caveats: The study found TRBV5-6, TRBV5-1 and TRBV20-1 among a few TRBV segments more frequent in patients than controls. Normalized Chao1 diversity was significantly lower in multiple sclerosis patients than in controls.

Trimming left V 6 bases short and J 3 bases short, with 24 bases between. This CDR3 is 18 amino acids long. Germline V gene lookup returns CDR1 MDHEN and CDR2 SYDVKM. Unique molecular identifiers had been added to the TCR beta cDNA libraries. TCRdb used MiXCR to reprocess the PCR reads, holding one entry per CDR3 protein. This table holds about 400,000 distinct CDR3 sequences, roughly 36% found once. Comment on this clonotype: Its antigen is currently unknown.

The genes are TRBV28 and TRBJ2-1, with D perhaps matching TRBD1 (6 bases). Sequenced: blood. The sequence was obtained from a girl under 18 with multiple sclerosis. CDR3 protein: CASSPVRNRARGYNEQFF. For the CDR3, the DNA is TGTGCCAGCAGCCCAGTAAGGAACAGGGCCCGCGGCTACAATGAGCAGTTCTTC.